These 21 T cell receptor beta chains share one sample of origin, sequenced in a study of identical twins (dated by TCRdb to the mid-2010s). Library construction relied on 5' RACE. Sequencing was carried out with an Illumina HiSeq 2000. TCRdb itself trimmed the public reads at Q25 with fastp, ran MiXCR and retained productive beta chains. When rows share a CDR3 protein, they turn into one entry using the most common DNA and genes. Here the sample has fewer than 350,000 distinct CDR3 sequences; less than 9% occur a single time. The ten largest clones take up over 2% of the sample. The sample also formed part of further work on yellow fever vaccine responses in identical twins.

Sequenced material: memory (CD45RO+) T cells sorted from blood. The meaning of the sample's cell subset or site label: CD45RO+ enriched T cells. These receptors all come from a woman aged 18-35 years in good health.

The V and J genes are TRBV20-1 and TRBJ2-5; no clear D. Germline values: CDR1 DFQATT, CDR2 SNEGSKA (reference sequence). The CDR3 totals 14 residues. V lost 6 bases and J 3 bases, leaving 17 bases between the germline ends. The CDR3 sequence is CSALRFRSEETQYF. In DNA form, the CDR3 reads TGCAGTGCCCTCCGCTTTCGGAGTGAAGAGACCCAGTACTTC.

The chain has TRBV6-5 and TRBJ2-7, with TRBD2 matching over 7 bases. The CDR3 sequence is 17 residues long. V lost 4 bases, J lost 5 bases, and 17 bases stayed unmatched. Germline V CDR1 and CDR2: MNHEY, SVGAGI. The CDR3 here is CASSWGLNGGRGNEQYF. The CDR3 DNA sequence: TGTGCCAGCAGTTGGGGTCTTAATGGCGGGAGAGGCAACGAGCAGTACTTC.

This chain connects TRBV5-6 to TRBJ2-1, with D possibly being TRBD1 or TRBD2 (5 bases each). CDR3 length: 12 amino acids. V lost 5 bases and J 9 bases, leaving 12 bases between the germline ends. Per the germline V gene, CDR1 is SGHDT and CDR2 is YYEEEE. The CDR3 sequence is CASSRDAAEQFF. Here the CDR3 DNA reads TGTGCCAGCAGTAGGGACGCGGCTGAGCAGTTCTTC.

This clonotype was counted ten times or more. The chain uses TRBV3-1 and TRBJ1-2; 7 nucleotides line up with TRBD1. There are 13 residues in the CDR3. Germline V gene data show CDR1 as LGHDT and CDR2 as YNNKEL (reference sequence). Trimming took 2 bases from V and 8 from J; bases not matched to a gene: 5. The CDR3: CASSQLQGKGYTF. The CDR3 DNA reads TGTGCCAGCAGCCAATTACAGGGGAAAGGCTACACCTTC. The full variable domain, with the rest looked up from reference TRBV3-1 and TRBJ1-2, is DTAVSQTPKYLVTQMGNDKSIKCEQNLGHDTMYWYKQDSKKFLKIMFSYNNKELIINETVPNRFSPKSPDKAHLNLHINSLELGDSAVYFCASSQLQGKGYTFGSGTRLTVV.

V gene TRBV20-1 combines with J gene TRBJ2-3; 7 nucleotides align to TRBD2. This CDR3 region has 15 residues. CDR1 and CDR2 from the germline V gene are DFQATT and SNEGSKA (reference sequence). V lost 0 bases and J lost 4; bases outside the gene matches: 7. As DNA, the CDR3 is TGCAGTGCTAGAGATTTAGGGCGGGAGTCAGATACGCAGTATTTT. This codes for CSARDLGRESDTQYF.

This clonotype was counted at least ten times. The chain uses TRBV20-1 and TRBJ2-7; 9 nucleotides agree with TRBD2. The V and J ends lost 1 base and 2 bases, in that order; junction bases with no gene match: 9. This CDR3 has 16 amino acids. The germline CDR1 and CDR2 sequences are DFQATT and SNEGSKA (reference sequence). The DNA for the CDR3 is TGCAGTGCTAGAGGTCCGGCTAGCGGGACCCCCTACGAGCAGTACTTC. This gives the protein CSARGPASGTPYEQYF.

This clonotype was counted a few times. This chain joins TRBV6-1 and TRBJ2-3; the match to TRBD2 covers 11 bases. Trimming removed 0 bases from V and 3 bases from J; junction bases left unmatched: 2. CDR1 and CDR2 (germline): MNHNS, SASEGT. The CDR3 consists of 16 residues. CDR3 coding DNA: TGTGCCAGCAGTGAAGCGTGGACTAGCGGGACAGATACGCAGTATTTT. Amino acids: CASSEAWTSGTDTQYF.

This clonotype was found a few times. The chain uses TRBV20-1 and TRBJ1-1; 8 bases agree with TRBD1. CDR3 length: 16 amino acids. CDR1 and CDR2 (germline): DFQATT, SNEGSKA (reference sequence). V shed 6 bases and J 4 bases; nucleotides not matched to a gene: 16. CDR3 amino acids: CSAPGRGRIVGTEAFF. CDR3 nucleotides: TGCAGTGCGCCGGGCAGGGGGCGAATTGTGGGCACTGAAGCTTTCTTT.

Many counts were recorded for this clonotype. Here the CDR3 DNA reads TGTGCCAGCAGTGAATTTACAGGGGCGGTAGATACGCAGTATTTT. This translates into CASSEFTGAVDTQYF. V gene TRBV25-1 combines with J gene TRBJ2-3; 7 bases map to TRBD1. Germline CDR1 and CDR2: MGHDK and SYGVNS. The CDR3 covers 15 residues. The J segment lost 5 bases and the V segment lost 1 base, leaving 6 bases of the junction unmatched. Looking up the rest from reference TRBV25-1 and TRBJ2-3 gives the full variable domain: EADIYQTPRYLVIGTGKKITLECSQTMGHDKMYWYQQDPGMELHLIHYSYGVNSTEKGDLSSESTVSRIRTEHFPLTLESARPSHTSQYLCASSEFTGAVDTQYFGPGTRLTVL.

The chain uses TRBV18 and TRBJ2-5; possible D gene TRBD1, 5 bases. The CDR3 consists of 14 residues. CDR1 is KGHSH and CDR2 is LQKENI in the germline V gene. Trimming left V 3 bases short and J 2 bases short, with 10 bases between. Here the CDR3 DNA reads TGTGCCAGCTCACCCCCCGACAGACAAGAGACCCAGTACTTC. Protein: CASSPPDRQETQYF. Supplemented by reference TRBV18 and TRBJ2-5, the full variable domain reads NAGVMQNPRHLVRRRGQEARLRCSPMKGHSHVYWYRQLPEEGLKFMVYLQKENIIDESGMPKERFSAEFPKEGPSILRIQQVVRGDSAAYFCASSPPDRQETQYFGPGTRLLVL.

This clonotype was found a few times. The V gene is TRBV5-6, the J gene TRBJ1-1; weak D call: TRBD1 (5 bases). The CDR3 spans 18 residues. V gave up 4 bases and J gave up 0 bases, with 22 bases separating them. CDR1 SGHDT and CDR2 YYEEEE come from the germline V gene. DNA for the CDR3: TGTGCCAGCAGCCCCCTCGGGGGGGGTTCGTCCGTGAACACTGAAGCTTTCTTT. Translation gives CASSPLGGGSSVNTEAFF.

There are a few counts of this clonotype. This rearrangement joins TRBV11-2 to TRBJ1-4; D is perhaps TRBD1 (6 bases). The germline gives CDR1 SGHAT, CDR2 FQNNGV. This CDR3 region has 15 residues. The V end lost 6 bases, the J end lost 7 bases, and 18 bases lay between the germline ends. CDR3 sequence: CASRQRTDLREKLFF. CDR3 coding DNA: TGTGCCAGCAGACAACGGACAGATCTTCGTGAAAAACTGTTTTTT. Using reference TRBV11-2 and TRBJ1-4 for the parts outside the CDR3, the full variable domain is EAGVAQSPRYKIIEKRQSVAFWCNPISGHATLYWYQQILGQGPKLLIQFQNNGVVDDSQLPKDRFSAERLKGVDSTLKIQPAKLEDSAVYLCASRQRTDLREKLFFGSGTQLSVL.

This clonotype was recorded a few times. This chain uses TRBV6-2 or TRBV6-3 with TRBJ2-2; no reliable D call. The CDR3 covers 16 residues. V was trimmed by 7 bases and J by 4 bases, leaving 19 bases between them. The germline V gene encodes CDR1 MNHEY and CDR2 SVGEGT. The chain's CDR3 is CASNQRRQVGTGELFF. The CDR3 region has the DNA TGTGCCAGCAATCAGAGGCGGCAGGTCGGCACCGGGGAGCTGTTTTTT.

This clonotype was seen a handful of times. The chain links TRBV20-1 to TRBJ1-3, with 10 bases identical to TRBD1. The CDR3 consists of 14 residues. V was pared by 6 bases and J by 7 bases, with 9 bases of the junction left unmatched. Per germline, CDR1 DFQATT and CDR2 SNEGSKA (reference sequence). The CDR3 spells CSAEGTGESNTIYF. CDR3 in DNA: TGCAGTGCAGAGGGGACAGGGGAATCGAACACCATATATTTT.

V and J are TRBV6-1 and TRBJ2-3, with 12 positions matching TRBD2. CDR3 length: 14 residues. The junction had 6 bases not matched to a gene; V was cut back by 10 bases and J by 4 bases. Germline V lookup: CDR1 MNHNS, CDR2 SASEGT. The CDR3 is CATRLAGVPDTQYF. CDR3 nucleotide sequence: TGTGCCACCCGACTAGCGGGGGTCCCAGATACGCAGTATTTT.

At least ten counts were recorded for this clonotype. The J gene is TRBJ2-7, the V gene TRBV3-1, with 13 nucleotides matching TRBD2. J gave up 3 bases and V 3 bases, and 8 bases lay outside the gene matches. This CDR3 has 17 amino acids. Germline CDR1 reads LGHDT; CDR2 reads YNNKEL (reference sequence). The CDR3 is CASSHGTSGNFGYEQYF. CDR3 coding DNA: TGTGCCAGCAGCCATGGGACTAGCGGGAATTTTGGCTACGAGCAGTACTTC.

The V and J genes are TRBV6-1 and TRBJ1-4, with D hard to call. The CDR3 totals 15 residues. Looked up from germline, CDR1 is MNHNS and CDR2 is SASEGT. V dropped 5 bases and J dropped 2 bases, with 12 bases sitting between them. CDR3 residues: CASSPPVGTNEKLFF. CDR3 DNA sequence: TGTGCCAGCAGTCCTCCCGTTGGTACTAATGAAAAACTGTTTTTT.

This clonotype was found a few times. The rearrangement joins TRBV27 to TRBJ2-7; the match to TRBD1 covers 8 bases. The CDR3 consists of 16 residues. V lost 1 base to trimming and J lost 6 bases; unmatched junction nucleotides: 11. The V gene's germline CDR1 is MNHEY and CDR2 SMNVEV (reference sequence). This CDR3 reads CASSLFLNRGIGEQYF. The CDR3 DNA reads as TGTGCCAGCAGTTTATTTCTTAACAGGGGGATCGGCGAGCAGTACTTC.

Comments on this clonotype: Sequence at one end of the junction differs from germline and may be a read error. The chain is built from TRBV29-1 and TRBJ2-7; TRBD2 might be the D (7 bases). Germline V lookup: CDR1 SQVTM, CDR2 ANQGSEA. CDR3 length: 11 residues. As DNA, the CDR3 is TGCAGCGTTTGGGACATACGGGGGGTAGTCTTC. Translation gives CSVWDIRGVVF.

This clonotype has only a few counts. This chain joins TRBV11-2 and TRBJ2-7; 9 positions agree with TRBD1. Germline values: CDR1 SGHAT, CDR2 FQNNGV. V shed 3 bases and J 5 bases; nucleotides not matched to a gene: 2. The CDR3 has 13 amino acids. The CDR3 nucleotides are TGTGCCAGCAGCTTGGGACAGGGAGACGAGCAGTACTTC. As protein: CASSLGQGDEQYF.

In its sample, this clonotype was seen a few times. At one boundary the junction diverges from the germline segment, which might be a read error. The V gene is TRBV11-1, the J gene TRBJ2-7, with 9 bases aligning to TRBD2. Germline CDR1 reads SGHAT; CDR2 reads FQDESV (reference sequence). There are 18 residues in the CDR3. CDR3 in DNA: TGTGCCAGCAGCGTAGCAGTGAGTAGCGGGAGTACTTCCTACGAGCAGTACTTC. Its protein is CASSVAVSSGSTSYEQYF.